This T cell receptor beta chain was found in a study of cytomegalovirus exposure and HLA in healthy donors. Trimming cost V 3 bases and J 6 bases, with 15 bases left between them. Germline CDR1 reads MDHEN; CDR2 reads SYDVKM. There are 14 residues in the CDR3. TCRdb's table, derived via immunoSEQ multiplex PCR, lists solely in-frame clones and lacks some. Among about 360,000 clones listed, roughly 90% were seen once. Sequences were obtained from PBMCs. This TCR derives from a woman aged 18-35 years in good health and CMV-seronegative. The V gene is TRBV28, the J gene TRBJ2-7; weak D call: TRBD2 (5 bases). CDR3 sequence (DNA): TGTGCCAGCAGTTTTCCAGCGGAGAACACCGAGCAGTACTTC. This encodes CASSFPAENTEQYF. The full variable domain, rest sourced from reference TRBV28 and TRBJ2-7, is DVKVTQSSRYLVKRTGEKVFLECVQDMDHENMFWYRQDPGLGLRLIYFSYDVKMKEKGDIPEGYSVSREKKERFSLILESASTNQTSMYLCASSFPAENTEQYFGPGTRLTVT.